This T cell receptor (beta chain) appears in the sequencing data of a study of T cells in Graves' hyperthyroidism and ophthalmopathy. Overall study findings and caveats: Among thyroid clonotypes expanded above 0.001, most also appeared in blood.

It was RNA transcripts that yielded the amplified TCR beta CDR3 regions. The primer set for the first-round RT-PCR of the TCR CDR3 was HTBI. TCRdb processed the multiplex PCR reads anew with MiXCR; each CDR3 protein has one entry. The sample yields 250,000 to 300,000 distinct CDR3 sequences, roughly 18% seen once. V was clipped by 0 bases and J by 5 bases, with 13 bases between them. The CDR3 runs 14 residues. Germline CDR1 reads GTSNPN; CDR2 reads SVGIG (reference sequence). About this clonotype: Its antigen is undetermined.

Ophthalmopathy cases scored 3 or more on the Clinical Activity Score and 4 or more on NOSPECS grade, with duration below 3 months. Any patient presenting with uncontrolled infection, other autoimmune disease, pregnancy or lactation was left out. The chain has TRBV30 and TRBJ2-5, with D uncertain. The receptor was derived from a man aged 50 or older with Graves' ophthalmopathy. Sequenced sample: blood. The chain's CDR3 is CAWSVWGKDETQYF. The CDR3 DNA reads as TGTGCCTGGAGTGTATGGGGAAAGGATGAGACCCAGTACTTC. The full variable domain, its missing parts supplied by reference TRBV30 and TRBJ2-5, is SQTIHQWPATLVQPVGSPLSLECTVEGTSNPNLYWYRQAAGRGLQLLFYSVGIGQISSEVPQNLSASRPQDRQFILSSKKLLLSDSGFYLCAWSVWGKDETQYFGPGTRLLVL.